This TCR beta chain was recovered during a study of shared clonotypes between healthy human individuals (dated by TCRdb to the early 2020s). For the wider study: The cohort comprised a couple of women and three men aged 18 to 49 years. For each donor, three plates each were used for CD4 naive and CD4 memory, two plates were used for CD8 naive, and one plate was used for CD8 memory. To estimate repertoire size and how much clonotype sharing occurs between individuals, the study deeply sequenced the blood TCR repertoires of about 5 healthy adults. To increase sequencing depth and limit assay-specific biases, TCR repertoire library preparation and sequencing were carried out by different laboratories using diverse techniques. Each donor's leukapheresis produced roughly between roughly 0.85 and 9.5 billion PBMCs. The study at large found these results: Rarefaction of sorted-subset datasets indicated incomplete sequencing despite the large sequencing depth. Sharing across four donors was observed for around 5% of naive CD4, about 3.2% of naive CD8, over 2% of memory CD4, and 0.4% of memory CD8 clonotypes. Pairwise subsampling indicated that sequencing depth was expected to affect the degree of clonotype sharing among donors. Larger estimated clonotype richness was generally found for naive subsets than for memory subsets. Higher generation probabilities were observed for clonotypes shared by all four sorted-subset donors than for non-shared clonotypes. The genetic and exposure-history diversity represented was limited by the small number of donors. Sampling was limited to blood, and TCR repertoires in tissue likely differ from TCR repertoires in blood.

Donors were healthy HIV-negative adults with no recently reported acute infections or vaccinations. Every donor was a Caucasian adult residing in Nashville, Tennessee, USA. Magnetic negative selection was used to enrich CD4+ T cells, after which naive cells were positively selected on CD45RA and the negative fraction became the memory subset. After blood collection by leukapheresis, PBMCs were isolated using Ficoll-Histopaque density gradient centrifugation and then cryopreserved in the vapor phase of liquid nitrogen. Analytical flow cytometry was used to check the purity and quantity of each magnetically sorted T cell population. From each sorted fraction, genomic DNA was isolated and quantified by UV absorbance on a Nanodrop 2000c. TCR CDR3 regions were amplified from genomic DNA by multiplex PCR using the deep immunoSEQ assay. Genomic DNA extracted from each cell subset was distributed evenly over all wells of several immunoSEQ 96-well plates, and each plate served as one replicate. For sorted subsets, each replicate PCR was loaded with 150 to 250 ng genomic DNA, equivalent to some 27,000 T cell genomes. The purified libraries were quantified using a Qubit 3.0 fluorometer, sized with a Bioanalyzer 2100, and then quantified again using the KAPA Library Quantification kit. Each immunoSEQ 96-well plate was sequenced on its own single-read 150-cycle Illumina NextSeq 550 flow cell. Regarding the original processing steps: Because the immunoSEQ output held only junctional sequences and lacked quality scores, the filtering could not match the filtering applied to full-length reads. Sequences were annotated with PyIR, a Python wrapper for IgBLAST v1.9, using IMGT germline references to assign V/J genes and CDR3. Reads were removed for weak V/J assignments (E-value above 1e-6), missing CDR3, stop codons, out-of-frame junctions, or ambiguous translated residues. A V3J clonotype was defined by an identical inferred V gene, J gene, and CDR3 amino acid sequence. Percentage overlap between repertoires was computed as shared unique clonotypes divided by the size of the smaller repertoire. Richness of each repertoire was evaluated using RTK rarefaction, the Chao1 estimator, and Recon v2.1 estimates of unobserved clonotypes. Generation probabilities for all TCRbeta clonotypes obtained by the gDNA method from a few donors were computed using OLGA. TCRdb mirrors the immuneACCESS table, restricted to in-frame sequences. Some clones are absent from its copies; in checked studies, under half trace to an unresolved V gene, and the reason for the others is unknown. From that table come the V and J calls and clone size; the DNA was used to work out D and trimming. The sample yields more than 2,000,000 clones; approximately 93% were counted once. The ten largest clones take up about 0.37% of the sample.

In regard to this clone: Its target antigen remains unknown. The sample holds no much larger clone one base away, and base qualities are not on file.

Trimming at the junction amounts to 3 bases on V and 2 bases on J, and the germline ends lie 11 bases apart. CDR1 and CDR2 are drawn from the germline V gene: SQVTM, ANQGSEA. There are 13 amino acids in the CDR3, from cysteine to phenylalanine inclusive. The entry retains the CDR3 DNA only, 39 bases that are in frame from base 1. The receptor chain draws on TRBV29-1 and TRBJ2-7; TRBD1 is a weak D gene call, 6 bases matching. This TCR derives from a man aged 18 to 35 in good health. Some clones in this sample may be carry-over from other donors' samples. The source material was naive CD4+ T cells from PBMCs. The label giving this sample's cell subset or site can be read as: CD45RA+ positively selected. In nucleotide form, the sequence is TGCAGCGTTGATTCAGGGGCGGCCTACGAGCAGTACTTC. Its protein reads: CSVDSGAAYEQYF.